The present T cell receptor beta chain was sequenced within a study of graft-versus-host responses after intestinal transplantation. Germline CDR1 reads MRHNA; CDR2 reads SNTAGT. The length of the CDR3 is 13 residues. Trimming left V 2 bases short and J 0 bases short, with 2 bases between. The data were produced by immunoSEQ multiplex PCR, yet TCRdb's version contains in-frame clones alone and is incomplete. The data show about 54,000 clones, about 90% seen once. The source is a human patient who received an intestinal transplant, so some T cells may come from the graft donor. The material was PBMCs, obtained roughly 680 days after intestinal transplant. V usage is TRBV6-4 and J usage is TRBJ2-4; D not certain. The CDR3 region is CASSDIAKNIQYF. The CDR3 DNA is TGTGCCAGCAGTGACATAGCCAAAAACATTCAGTACTTC.